Following are 12 T cell receptor beta chains from one sample sequenced in a study of low-dose radiotherapy and immunotherapy resistance in tumors. TRAV and TRBV primers primed cDNA for both TCRalpha and TCRbeta. Using a constant-region primer together with a V-primer adapter, TCRs were subjected to 20 to 25 PCR cycles of amplification. TCRdb reprocessed the reads via MiXCR and lists one record per CDR3 protein. The table has under 70,000 distinct CDR3 sequences, 20% to 25% seen once. Time point here: after trial treatment. Treatment reported: LDRT plus nivolumab, ipilimumab, low-dose cyclophosphamide and aspirin (RACIN trial). The sequencing used PBMCs, collected after low-dose radiotherapy plus immunotherapy. Receptors originate from a male donor with prostate cancer.

This clonotype was seen repeatedly, ten times or more. The chain joins TRBV7-2 to TRBJ2-1; D is undetermined. Trimming pared 1 base from V and 4 bases from J, leaving 2 bases between. The CDR3 sequence is 12 residues long. The germline CDR1 and CDR2 sequences are SGHTA and FQGNSA. The DNA for the CDR3 is TGTGCCAGCAGCTTAGATTACAATGAGCAGTTCTTC. This translates into CASSLDYNEQFF.

This clonotype was seen at least ten times. The V gene is TRBV14, the J gene TRBJ1-2; D possibly corresponds to TRBD1 (5 bases). The CDR3 is 15 amino acids. Germline V CDR1 and CDR2: SGHDN, FVKESK. V lost 4 bases and J lost 4, with 16 bases in between. The CDR3 coding sequence is TGTGCCAGCAGCCTCCATCAGGGACGGGGCTATGGCTACACCTTC. Translation: CASSLHQGRGYGYTF.

This clonotype was counted at least ten times. The chain has TRBV12-3 or TRBV12-4 and TRBJ2-5; D is undetermined. The V gene lost 5 bases and the J gene lost 5 bases, with 12 bases spanning the gap. There are 13 residues in the CDR3. CDR3 region: CASSQNRWETQYF. DNA of the CDR3: TGTGCCAGCAGTCAAAACCGGTGGGAGACCCAGTACTTC.

This clonotype occurred many times. This chain's CDR3 is CASSPSGGGSYEQYF. In DNA, the CDR3 is TGTGCCAGCTCACCCTCGGGCGGAGGATCCTACGAGCAGTACTTC. V and J are TRBV18 and TRBJ2-7, with a weak D call TRBD2 (5 bases). With 3 bases removed from V and 1 base from J, the gap between germline ends came to 13 bases. The CDR3 contains 15 residues. Germline CDR1 reads KGHSH; CDR2 reads LQKENI.

In its sample, this clonotype was seen many times. The chain combines TRBV5-6 with TRBJ1-5; a possible D gene is TRBD1 (6 bases). Germline loops: CDR1 SGHDT, CDR2 YYEEEE. V lost 4 bases, J lost 4 bases, and 9 bases lay in between. This CDR3 is built from 13 residues. In DNA form, the CDR3 reads TGTGCCAGCAGCCATACAGGGAATCAGCCCCAGCATTTT. Amino acids: CASSHTGNQPQHF.

Many counts were recorded for this clonotype. This chain links TRBV5-6 with TRBJ1-2; the D gene is possibly TRBD1 (5 bases). This CDR3 has 16 amino acids. Per germline, CDR1 SGHDT and CDR2 YYEEEE. Trimming took 0 bases from V and 7 from J, leaving 19 bases between them. CDR3 protein: CASSLESVQAGGGYTF. CDR3 bases: TGTGCCAGCAGCTTGGAGTCTGTTCAGGCTGGGGGTGGCTACACCTTC. Supplemented by reference TRBV5-6 and TRBJ1-2, the full variable domain reads DAGVTQSPTHLIKTRGQQVTLRCSPKSGHDTVSWYQQALGQGPQFIFQYYEEEERQRGNFPDRFSGHQFPNYSSELNVNALLLGDSALYLCASSLESVQAGGGYTFGSGTRLTVV.

This clonotype was detected many times. The chain joins TRBV29-1 to TRBJ1-2; 7 bases map to TRBD1. CDR3 size: 11 residues. Germline CDR1 reads SQVTM; CDR2 reads ANQGSEA. Trimming at V came to 4 bases and at J to 8 bases, leaving 4 bases not matched to a gene. The CDR3 sequence is CSVAGTEGYTF. For the CDR3, the DNA is TGCAGCGTTGCCGGGACAGAAGGCTACACCTTC. The whole variable domain, remainder taken from reference TRBV29-1 and TRBJ1-2, is SAVISQKPSRDICQRGTSLTIQCQVDSQVTMMFWYRQQPGQSLTLIATANQGSEATYESGFVIDKFPISRPNLTFSTLTVSNMSPEDSSIYLCSVAGTEGYTFGSGTRLTVV.

This clonotype was counted ten times or more. The chain joins TRBV6-1 to TRBJ2-7, with a weak D call TRBD1 (5 bases). The CDR3 spans 14 residues. V shed 6 bases and J shed 0 bases, with 12 bases lying between them. Germline V lookup: CDR1 MNHNS, CDR2 SASEGT. The CDR3 here is CASRDQGTSYEQYF. CDR3 DNA sequence: TGTGCCAGCAGGGACCAGGGCACCTCCTACGAGCAGTACTTC.

This clonotype was counted at least ten times. The chain employs TRBV28 and TRBJ1-2; TRBD1 matches at 7 bases. Germline CDR1 reads MDHEN; CDR2 reads SYDVKM. V shed 5 bases, J shed 0 bases, and the junction held 15 bases outside the gene matches. This CDR3 is 18 amino acids long. The CDR3 sequence is CASSPTTGSQGANYGYTF. The CDR3 DNA reads as TGTGCCAGCAGTCCCACCACGGGGTCGCAGGGGGCTAACTATGGCTACACCTTC.

The chain recombines TRBV6-2 or TRBV6-3 with TRBJ2-7; 9 nucleotides agree with TRBD1. The CDR3 spans 14 residues. With V trimmed by 5 bases and J by 3 bases, 5 bases remained unmatched. Germline lookup yields CDR1 MNHEY and CDR2 SVGEGT. CDR3 sequence reads: CASSRRDRDYEQYF. In DNA form, the CDR3 reads TGTGCCAGCAGTAGAAGGGACAGGGACTACGAGCAGTACTTC.

This clonotype showed up many times. The chain is built from TRBV7-6 and TRBJ2-5, with TRBD2 matching 8 bases. V shed 5 bases and J 4 bases; nucleotides not matched to a gene: 12. CDR1 is SGHVS and CDR2 is FNYEAQ in the germline V gene. The CDR3 runs to 16 residues. The CDR3 reads CASSPGGAGVLETQYF. The DNA for the CDR3 is TGTGCCAGCAGCCCGGGTGGAGCGGGAGTGCTAGAGACCCAGTACTTC.

V gene TRBV28 combines with J gene TRBJ2-3; 7 bases are a match to TRBD2. The CDR3 covers 15 residues. Germline CDR1 is MDHEN and CDR2 is SYDVKM. Losses at the gene ends were 9 bases for V and 1 base for J; bases not matched to a gene: 10. CDR3 sequence: CASTSRGDGTDTQYF. Written as DNA, the CDR3 is TGTGCCAGTACCTCCCGGGGGGATGGCACAGATACGCAGTATTTT.